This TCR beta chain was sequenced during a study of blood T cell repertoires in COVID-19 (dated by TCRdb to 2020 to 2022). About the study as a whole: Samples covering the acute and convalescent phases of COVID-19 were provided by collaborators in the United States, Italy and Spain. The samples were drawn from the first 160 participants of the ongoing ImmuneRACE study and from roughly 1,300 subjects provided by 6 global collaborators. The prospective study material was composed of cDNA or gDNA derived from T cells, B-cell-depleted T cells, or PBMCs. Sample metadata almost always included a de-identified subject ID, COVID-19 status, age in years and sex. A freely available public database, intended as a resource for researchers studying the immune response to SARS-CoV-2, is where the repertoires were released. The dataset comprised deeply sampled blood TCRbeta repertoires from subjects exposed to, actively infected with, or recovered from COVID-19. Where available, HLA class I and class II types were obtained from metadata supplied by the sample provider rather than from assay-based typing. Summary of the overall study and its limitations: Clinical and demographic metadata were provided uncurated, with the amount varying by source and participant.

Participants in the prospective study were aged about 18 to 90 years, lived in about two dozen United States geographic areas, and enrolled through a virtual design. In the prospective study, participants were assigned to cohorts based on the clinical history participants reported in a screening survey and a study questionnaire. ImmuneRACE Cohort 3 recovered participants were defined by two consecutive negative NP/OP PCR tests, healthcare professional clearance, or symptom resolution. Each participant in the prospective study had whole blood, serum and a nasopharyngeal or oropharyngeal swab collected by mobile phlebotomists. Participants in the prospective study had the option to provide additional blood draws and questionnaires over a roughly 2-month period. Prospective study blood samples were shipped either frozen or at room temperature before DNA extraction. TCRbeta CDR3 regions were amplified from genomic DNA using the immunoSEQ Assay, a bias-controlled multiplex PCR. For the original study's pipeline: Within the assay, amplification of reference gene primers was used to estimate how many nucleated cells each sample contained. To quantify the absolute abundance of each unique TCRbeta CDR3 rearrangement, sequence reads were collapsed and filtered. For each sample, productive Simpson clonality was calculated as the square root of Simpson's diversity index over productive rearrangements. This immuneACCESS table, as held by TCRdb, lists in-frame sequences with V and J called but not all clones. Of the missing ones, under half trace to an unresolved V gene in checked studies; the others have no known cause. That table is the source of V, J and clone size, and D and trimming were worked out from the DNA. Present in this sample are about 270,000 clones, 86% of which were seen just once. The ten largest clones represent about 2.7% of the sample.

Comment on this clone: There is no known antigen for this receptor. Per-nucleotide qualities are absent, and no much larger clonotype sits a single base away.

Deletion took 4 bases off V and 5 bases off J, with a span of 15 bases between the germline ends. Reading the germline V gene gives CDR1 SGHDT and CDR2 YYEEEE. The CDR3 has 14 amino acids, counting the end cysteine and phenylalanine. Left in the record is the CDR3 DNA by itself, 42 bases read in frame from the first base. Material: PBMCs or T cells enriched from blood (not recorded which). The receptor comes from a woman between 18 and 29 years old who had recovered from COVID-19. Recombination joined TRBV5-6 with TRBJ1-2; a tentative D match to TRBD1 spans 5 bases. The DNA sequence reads TGTGCCAGCAGCCAGAAGGGGACTTCGTATGGCTACACCTTC. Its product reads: CASSQKGTSYGYTF. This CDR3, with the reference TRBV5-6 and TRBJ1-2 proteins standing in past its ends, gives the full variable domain DAGVTQSPTHLIKTRGQQVTLRCSPKSGHDTVSWYQQALGQGPQFIFQYYEEEERQRGNFPDRFSGHQFPNYSSELNVNALLLGDSALYLCASSQKGTSYGYTFGSGTRLTVV.